Included here is one T cell receptor beta chain sequence, with context. The antigen is not known. Mismatch with germline at one junction end may stem from a read error. The sample originates from a study of beta chain features in type 1 diabetes. Donors contributed one heparinised blood draw apiece, averaging about 116 mL. Reverse transcribing all isolated RNA meant expressed TCRB transcripts were sequenced. The table came from immunoSEQ multiplex PCR; TCRdb's copy has only in-frame clones and leaves some out. The profile shows 310,000 or so clones, roughly 8% of them singletons. Study-level findings and limits: In comparison with healthy donors, patients had naive, central memory and Treg TCRB repertoires that appeared more similar. Moderate yet significant TCRB CDR3 shortening was seen in Type 1 diabetes patients in all four CD4+ subsets.

The receptor was isolated from a woman aged 18-35 years in good health. The specimen was central memory CD4+ T cells from blood.

CDR3 coding DNA: TGTGCCAGCAGTGACTCGCCGAGGCTCTATGACTACACCTTC. Its protein product is CASSDSPRLYDYTF. The chain links TRBV25-1 to TRBJ1-2; D not certain. The V gene's germline CDR1 is MGHDK and CDR2 SYGVNS. The CDR3 runs to 14 residues.